This T cell receptor (beta chain) was identified during a study of T cell changes during pregnancy in multiple sclerosis (dated by TCRdb to about 2019). At the level of the whole study: Changes in the T cell repertoire over the course of pregnancy were examined in this study in women with multiple sclerosis.

As for this clone: There is no known antigen for this receptor. No qualities accompany the bases; no much larger clone lies one base away.

CDR1 and CDR2, per the germline V gene, are MNHNS and SASEGT. Inclusive of the bounding cysteine and phenylalanine, the CDR3 is 15 residues long. CDR3 DNA only is kept here, 45 bases in frame from base 1. Library preparation employed the immunoSEQ multiplex PCR assay. TCRdb took over this immuneACCESS table, retaining in-frame rearrangements with V and J assigned. Such tables are incomplete; in checked studies, under half of the missing clones stem from an unresolved V gene, and the remainder is unexplained. For this sample there are roughly 40,000 clones; around 93% appear just once. Roughly 0.69% of the sample belongs to the ten largest clones.

The rearranged chain carries TRBV6-1 and TRBJ2-5, with 14 bases aligning to TRBD2. Gene TRBJ2-7 matches the end of the DNA better, so the J call may be wrong. Sequencing used CD4+ T cells from peripheral blood mononuclear cells, obtained before pregnancy. The clonotype was recovered from a female donor with multiple sclerosis, enrolled in a pregnancy study. The nucleotide sequence is given as TGTGCCAGCAGTGAAAAAGGGACTAGCGGGGGCGAGCAGTACTTC. Protein translation: CASSEKGTSGGEQYF.